This T cell receptor (beta chain) derives from a study of cytomegalovirus exposure and HLA in healthy donors. Study at large: Early on, a data release was issued that held 80 million or so unique TCRs from HLA-typed donors. Study-level findings and limits: Listed as cytomegalovirus-associated were over 150 TCR beta chains.

This clone has just a few counts. The antigen remains undetermined. Germline-derived CDR1 and CDR2 are MDHEN and SYDVKM. Trimming cost V 6 bases and J 2 bases; bases outside gene matches: 4. The CDR3 sequence is 14 residues long. The PCR used 60 Vbeta and 13 Jbeta primers. The authors' processing: Unique TCR beta chains numbered about 72 million in a later analysis, with about 11 million shared. TCRdb's table, derived via immunoSEQ multiplex PCR, lists solely in-frame clones and lacks some. For V, J and clone size, that table is used; D and trimming come from the DNA. Of 40,000 to 45,000 clones in the sample, roughly half were seen once.

Sequencing was done on a sample of PBMCs. This chain joins TRBV28 and TRBJ1-5; TRBD1 matches at 7 bases. The origin of this receptor is a man aged 55 to 69 in good health and CMV-seronegative. In DNA form, the CDR3 reads TGTGCCAGCAGGCCCACAGGGGGCAATCAGCCCCAGCATTTT. It is translated as CASRPTGGNQPQHF. Full variable domain (rest looked up from reference TRBV28 and TRBJ1-5): DVKVTQSSRYLVKRTGEKVFLECVQDMDHENMFWYRQDPGLGLRLIYFSYDVKMKEKGDIPEGYSVSREKKERFSLILESASTNQTSMYLCASRPTGGNQPQHFGDGTRLSIL.